The 19 T cell receptor beta chains in this list originate from one sample, sequenced in a study of blood T cell repertoires in COVID-19. Libraries were prepared by immunoSEQ multiplex PCR; TCRdb keeps only in-frame clonotypes and omits some of them. The sample has 400,000 or so clones; about nine tenths are singletons. Sequenced input: PBMCs or T cells enriched from blood (not recorded which). These receptors all stem from a man aged 18-30 years who had recovered from COVID-19.

The chain links TRBV5-1 to TRBJ2-2; 12 positions match TRBD1. This CDR3 comprises 16 residues. Germline V CDR1 and CDR2: SGHRS, YFSETQ. V trimming: 0 bases; J trimming: 7 bases; junction bases outside the gene matches: 4. The CDR3: CASSLAGTGGGGELFF. The DNA for the CDR3 is TGCGCCAGCAGCTTGGCCGGGACAGGGGGCGGCGGGGAGCTGTTTTTT. Complete variable domain (other parts from reference TRBV5-1 and TRBJ2-2): KAGVTQTPRYLIKTRGQQVTLSCSPISGHRSVSWYQQTPGQGLQFLFEYFSETQRNKGNFPGRFSGRQFSNSRSEMNVSTLELGDSALYLCASSLAGTGGGGELFFGEGSRLTVL.

The chain uses TRBV2 and TRBJ1-5; TRBD1 might be the D (6 bases). Trimming left V 6 bases short and J 12 bases short, with 18 bases between. Germline V gives CDR1 SNHLY, CDR2 FYNNEI. The CDR3 runs 13 residues. CDR3 DNA sequence: TGTGCCAGCAGCCCATACGCTAACAGGGACCAGCATTTT. Encoded protein: CASSPYANRDQHF.

The chain joins TRBV29-1 to TRBJ1-3, with D uncertain. CDR1 SQVTM and CDR2 ANQGSEA come from the germline V gene. Trimming took 4 bases from V and 3 from J, leaving 7 bases between them. This CDR3 contains 12 residues. The CDR3 region is CSVVFGGNTIYF. CDR3 DNA sequence: TGCAGCGTTGTATTCGGTGGAAACACCATATATTTT.

The CDR3: CASSSPEGRPNTEAFF. The CDR3 DNA follows: TGTGCCAGCAGCTCCCCGGAGGGACGGCCGAACACTGAAGCTTTCTTT. This sequence joins TRBV11-3 and TRBJ1-1, with D tentatively TRBD1 (5 bases). CDR1 is SGHNT, CDR2 YENEEA, per germline. V was shortened by 4 bases and J by 1 base, with 16 bases between the two germline ends. This CDR3 is built from 16 residues.

The CDR3 DNA reads TGTGCCAGCAAGGATGGGGACAGGGACGAGCAGTACTTC. It translates to CASKDGDRDEQYF. This chain joins TRBV12-3 or TRBV12-4 and TRBJ2-7, with 9 bases that match TRBD1. V shed 7 bases, J shed 5 bases, and the junction held 6 bases outside the gene matches. CDR3 size: 13 residues.

V gene TRBV2 combines with J gene TRBJ2-7, with 13 bases aligning to TRBD2. The V segment lost 1 base and the J segment 2 bases; nucleotides outside the gene matches: 2. CDR3 length: 16 amino acids. Germline lookup yields CDR1 SNHLY and CDR2 FYNNEI. The CDR3 coding sequence is TGTGCCAGCAGTGAAGGCGGGACTAGCGGGACCTACGAGCAGTACTTC. As protein: CASSEGGTSGTYEQYF.

The gene calls are TRBV27 and TRBJ2-2; 12 bases map to TRBD2. With 3 bases clipped from V and 1 base from J, the junction kept 15 bases outside the gene matches. This CDR3 comprises 21 residues. Germline V gene data show CDR1 as MNHEY and CDR2 as SMNVEV (reference sequence). CDR3 bases: TGTGCCAGCAGTTTCTATCCTCTCGAACTAGCGGGAGGCCTGAACACCGGGGAGCTGTTTTTT. It yields the protein CASSFYPLELAGGLNTGELFF.

This clone was seen once. This chain links TRBV28 with TRBJ2-5, with a tentative D call TRBD2 (7 bases). V was clipped by 8 bases and J by 1 base, with 17 bases between them. The germline gives CDR1 MDHEN, CDR2 SYDVKM. The CDR3 consists of 15 residues. The CDR3 spells CASLGGGLSQETQYF. CDR3 sequence (DNA): TGTGCCAGCTTAGGGGGAGGGCTGTCCCAAGAGACCCAGTACTTC.

The chain employs TRBV5-1 and TRBJ2-3; D is possibly TRBD1 (6 bases). V was trimmed by 5 bases and J by 0 bases, leaving 7 bases between them. This CDR3 is built from 13 residues. CDR1 SGHRS and CDR2 YFSETQ come from the germline V gene. The chain's CDR3 is CASRTGSTDTQYF. The CDR3, as DNA: TGCGCCAGCAGGACAGGAAGCACAGATACGCAGTATTTT.

The chain uses TRBV6-5 and TRBJ1-4, with D tentatively TRBD1 (6 bases). CDR3 length: 14 residues. Trimming pared 7 bases from V and 6 bases from J, leaving 15 bases between. Germline lookup yields CDR1 MNHEY and CDR2 SVGAGI. The DNA for the CDR3 is TGTGCCAGCATGGGGGCCCCGGATTATGAAAAACTGTTTTTT. Its protein product is CASMGAPDYEKLFF.

This CDR3 is CASSGLALKTYEQYF. The CDR3 DNA follows: TGTGCCAGCAGTGGACTAGCACTAAAGACCTACGAGCAGTACTTC. This chain joins TRBV28 and TRBJ2-7; 8 nucleotides align to TRBD2. Trimming cost V 5 bases and J 2 bases; bases outside gene matches: 8. This CDR3 is 15 amino acids long. Germline V gene sequence: CDR1 MDHEN, CDR2 SYDVKM.

The gene calls are TRBV6-5 and TRBJ1-3, with D perhaps TRBD1 (5 bases). CDR1 and CDR2 from the germline V gene are MNHEY and SVGAGI. The CDR3 totals 14 residues. Trimming removed 7 bases from V and 3 bases from J, with 13 bases in between. CDR3 sequence: CASTARGNGNTIYF. The CDR3 DNA follows: TGTGCCAGCACCGCAAGGGGAAATGGAAACACCATATATTTT.

This sequence joins TRBV10-3 and TRBJ1-1, with 8 bases fitting TRBD1. The CDR3 runs 14 residues. Germline values: CDR1 ENHRY, CDR2 SYGVKD. V lost 2 bases, J lost 6 bases, and 5 bases stayed unmatched. The CDR3 DNA follows: TGTGCCATCAGTGAGGGACAGGGTACCCCTGAAGCTTTCTTT. The encoded protein is CAISEGQGTPEAFF.

The rearrangement uses TRBV6-5 and TRBJ2-1, with unresolved D. The CDR3 sequence is 14 residues long. The germline V gene encodes CDR1 MNHEY and CDR2 SVGAGI. Trimming left V 3 bases short and J 3 bases short, with 9 bases between. In DNA form, the CDR3 reads TGTGCCAGCAGTTATTTCCCAGGCTACAATGAGCAGTTCTTC. This gives the protein CASSYFPGYNEQFF.

V and J are TRBV4-1 and TRBJ1-2; the D is unclear. The V end lost 1 base, the J end lost 0 bases, and 18 bases lay between the germline ends. The germline V gene has CDR1 MGHRA and CDR2 YSYEKL. This CDR3 comprises 18 residues. The CDR3 DNA reads TGCGCCAGCAGCCAAGTCATGAAGCGGCAGAGAACTAACTATGGCTACACCTTC. Translation gives CASSQVMKRQRTNYGYTF.

The chain uses TRBV4-1 and TRBJ2-3, with D hard to call. The CDR3 extends over 13 amino acids. The V end lost 6 bases, the J end lost 2 bases, and 9 bases lay between the germline ends. Germline CDR1 is MGHRA and CDR2 is YSYEKL. CDR3 nucleotide sequence: TGCGCCAGCAGTCACCAGGCCACAGATACGCAGTATTTT. It is translated as CASSHQATDTQYF.

The chain joins TRBV2 to TRBJ1-2; no firm D call. CDR3 size: 11 residues. The V and J ends lost 3 bases and 6 bases respectively, with 5 bases between them. CDR1 is SNHLY and CDR2 is FYNNEI in the germline V gene. The CDR3 coding sequence is TGTGCCAGCAGTGACGAGGATGGCTACACCTTC. This encodes CASSDEDGYTF.

This sequence joins TRBV5-1 and TRBJ2-1; D gene unclear. Germline V gene lookup returns CDR1 SGHRS and CDR2 YFSETQ. This CDR3 contains 13 residues. V was trimmed by 0 bases and J by 14 bases, leaving 15 bases between them. The CDR3 is CASSLEFYEVKFF. The CDR3 DNA reads as TGCGCCAGCAGCTTGGAGTTCTATGAAGTTAAGTTCTTC.

This clone was seen a single time. CDR3 amino acids: CASSAFGSGNSPLHF. CDR3 sequence (DNA): TGTGCCAGCAGTGCCTTTGGTAGTGGTAATTCACCCCTCCACTTT. This chain joins TRBV6-4 and TRBJ1-6, with D unclear. The CDR3 loop spans 15 amino acids. V lost 4 bases, J lost 6 bases, and 13 bases lay in between. From germline, CDR1 is MRHNA and CDR2 SNTAGT.